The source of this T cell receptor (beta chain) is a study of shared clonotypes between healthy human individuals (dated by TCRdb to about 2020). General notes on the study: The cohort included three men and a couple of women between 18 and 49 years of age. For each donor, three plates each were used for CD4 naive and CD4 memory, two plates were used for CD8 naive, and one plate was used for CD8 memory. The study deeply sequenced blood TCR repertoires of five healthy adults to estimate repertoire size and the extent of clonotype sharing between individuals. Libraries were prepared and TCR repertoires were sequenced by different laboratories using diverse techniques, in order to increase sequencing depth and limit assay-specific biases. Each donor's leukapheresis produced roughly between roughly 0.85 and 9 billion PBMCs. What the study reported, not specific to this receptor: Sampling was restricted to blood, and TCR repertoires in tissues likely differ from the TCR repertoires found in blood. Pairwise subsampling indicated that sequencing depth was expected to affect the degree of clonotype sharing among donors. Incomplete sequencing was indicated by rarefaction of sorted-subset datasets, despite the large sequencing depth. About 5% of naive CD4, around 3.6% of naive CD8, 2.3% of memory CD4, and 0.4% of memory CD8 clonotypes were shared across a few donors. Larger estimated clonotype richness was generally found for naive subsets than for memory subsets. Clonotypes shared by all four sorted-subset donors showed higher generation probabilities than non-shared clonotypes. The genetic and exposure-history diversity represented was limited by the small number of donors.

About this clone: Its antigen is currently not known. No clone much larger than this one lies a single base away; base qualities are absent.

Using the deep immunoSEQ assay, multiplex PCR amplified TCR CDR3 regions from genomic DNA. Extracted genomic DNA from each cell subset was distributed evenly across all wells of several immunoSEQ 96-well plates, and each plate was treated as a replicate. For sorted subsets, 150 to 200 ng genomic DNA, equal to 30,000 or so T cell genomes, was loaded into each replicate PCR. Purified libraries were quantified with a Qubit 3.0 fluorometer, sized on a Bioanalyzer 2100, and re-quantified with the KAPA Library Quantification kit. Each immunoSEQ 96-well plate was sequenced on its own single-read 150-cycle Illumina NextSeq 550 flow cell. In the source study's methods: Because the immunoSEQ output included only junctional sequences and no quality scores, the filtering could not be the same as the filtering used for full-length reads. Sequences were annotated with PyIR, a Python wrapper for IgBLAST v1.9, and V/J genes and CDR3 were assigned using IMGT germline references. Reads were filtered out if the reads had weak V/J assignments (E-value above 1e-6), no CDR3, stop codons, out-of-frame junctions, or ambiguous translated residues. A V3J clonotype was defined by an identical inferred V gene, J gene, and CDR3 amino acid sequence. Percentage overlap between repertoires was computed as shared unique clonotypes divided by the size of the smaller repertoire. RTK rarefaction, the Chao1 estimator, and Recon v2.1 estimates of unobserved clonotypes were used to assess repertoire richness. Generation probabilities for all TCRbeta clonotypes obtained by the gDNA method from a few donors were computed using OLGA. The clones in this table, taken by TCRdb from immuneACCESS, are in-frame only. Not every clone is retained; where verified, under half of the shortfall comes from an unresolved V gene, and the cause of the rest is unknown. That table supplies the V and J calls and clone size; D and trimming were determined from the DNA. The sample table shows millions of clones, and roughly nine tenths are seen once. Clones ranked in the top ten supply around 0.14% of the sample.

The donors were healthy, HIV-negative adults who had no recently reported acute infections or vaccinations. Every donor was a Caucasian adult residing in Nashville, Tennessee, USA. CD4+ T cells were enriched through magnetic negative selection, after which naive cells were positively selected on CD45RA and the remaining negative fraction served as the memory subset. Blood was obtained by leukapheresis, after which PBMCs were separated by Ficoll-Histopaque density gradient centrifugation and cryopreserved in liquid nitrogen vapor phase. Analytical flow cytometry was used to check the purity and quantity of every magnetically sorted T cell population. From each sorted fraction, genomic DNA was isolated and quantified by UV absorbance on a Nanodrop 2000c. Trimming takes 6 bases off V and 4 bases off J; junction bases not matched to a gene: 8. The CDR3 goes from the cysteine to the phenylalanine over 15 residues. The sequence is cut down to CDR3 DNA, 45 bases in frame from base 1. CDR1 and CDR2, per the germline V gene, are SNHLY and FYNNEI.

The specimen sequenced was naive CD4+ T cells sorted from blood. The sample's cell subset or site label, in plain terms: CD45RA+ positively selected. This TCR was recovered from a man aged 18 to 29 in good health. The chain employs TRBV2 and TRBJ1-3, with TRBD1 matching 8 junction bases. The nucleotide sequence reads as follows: TGTGCCAGCAGCGGACAGGGTGGTTACGGAAACACCATATATTTT. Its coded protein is CASSGQGGYGNTIYF.